The clone carrying this T cell receptor beta chain was recorded at least ten times. Its antigen is unidentified. CDR1 and CDR2 (germline): SGHTA, FQGNSA. Trimming shortened V by 5 bases and J by 1 base, and 16 bases separated the two germline ends. The CDR3 spans 16 residues. The sample comes from a study of T cells after yellow fever vaccination. Study context: SMART-Seq v4 Ultra Low Input handled preparation of low-cell-number fractions. Study results and caveats: A weaker secondary response peaked on day 5, the primary on day 15.

MiXCR, run by TCRdb on the 5' RACE reads, gives a single entry per CDR3 protein. The sample includes 350,000 or so distinct CDR3 sequences, about 8.3% seen only once; the top ten take roughly a sixth. Here the sequenced sample was PBMCs, taken 45 days after the first yellow fever vaccination. The chain uses TRBV7-2 and TRBJ2-3; TRBD2 might be the D (6 bases). The origin of this receptor is a young man who received the YFV17D yellow fever vaccine. The CDR3 nucleotides read TGTGCCAGCAGCCCAGGCGGTCGCGGGGGCACAGATACGCAGTATTTT. It translates to CASSPGGRGGTDTQYF. Full variable domain (outside the CDR3, taken from reference TRBV7-2 and TRBJ2-3): GAGVSQSPSNKVTEKGKDVELRCDPISGHTALYWYRQSLGQGLEFLIYFQGNSAPDKSGLPSDRFSAERTGGSVSTLTIQRTQQEDSAVYLCASSPGGRGGTDTQYFGPGTRLTVL.